These T cell receptor beta chains were read from a single sample in a study of T-cell reconstitution after alpha-beta-depleted transplantation in children. MiXCR, applied by TCRdb to the PCR reads, yields one record per CDR3 protein. The table has about 260,000 distinct CDR3 sequences, roughly 8% seen once. This material consisted of PBMCs, mostly from graft donor cells, taken 180 days after TCRalphabeta/CD19-depleted stem cell transplant. These receptors all stem from a male patient aged 10 to 17 who had a stem cell transplant for acute lymphoblastic leukemia, so the T cells may come from the graft donor. CDR3s leave out the opening cysteine and the closing phenylalanine or tryptophan. The order of the fields is D gene, J gene, V gene, CDR3 protein. A D gene is named only where the DNA matches it firmly.

d_gene: .
j_gene: TRBJ2-1
v_gene: TRBV12-3/TRBV12-4
CDR3aa: ASSPGFYNEQF

d_gene: .
j_gene: TRBJ2-6
v_gene: TRBV10-3
CDR3aa: AISHSGAGANVLT

d_gene: .
j_gene: TRBJ2-3
v_gene: TRBV19
CDR3aa: ASSNRALTDTQY

d_gene: TRBD2
j_gene: TRBJ2-7
v_gene: TRBV9
CDR3aa: ASSVSGNANEQY

d_gene: .
j_gene: TRBJ2-5
v_gene: TRBV5-6
CDR3aa: ASSLVLIQETQY

d_gene: .
j_gene: TRBJ2-7
v_gene: TRBV25-1
CDR3aa: ASSDPASSYEQY

d_gene: TRBD1
j_gene: TRBJ2-7
v_gene: TRBV4-1
CDR3aa: ASSQPWDRVSEQY

d_gene: .
j_gene: TRBJ1-2
v_gene: TRBV6-1
CDR3aa: ASTRIPRGDYGYT

d_gene: .
j_gene: TRBJ1-1
v_gene: TRBV4-2
CDR3aa: ASSHPRPSDTEAF

d_gene: TRBD2
j_gene: TRBJ2-1
v_gene: TRBV20-1
CDR3aa: SARDPRGAGGPGEQF

d_gene: .
j_gene: TRBJ1-1
v_gene: TRBV5-5
CDR3aa: ASSWSRGDEAF

d_gene: TRBD2
j_gene: TRBJ2-7
v_gene: TRBV7-2
CDR3aa: ASSLGTSGRKEQY

d_gene: TRBD2
j_gene: TRBJ2-2
v_gene: TRBV5-1
CDR3aa: ASGLANTGELF

d_gene: .
j_gene: TRBJ2-2
v_gene: TRBV5-1
CDR3aa: ASSLPQGNTGELF

d_gene: .
j_gene: TRBJ2-2
v_gene: TRBV27
CDR3aa: ASSPLYTGELF

d_gene: TRBD1
j_gene: TRBJ2-1
v_gene: TRBV12-3/TRBV12-4
CDR3aa: ASSLGGQGFYNEQF

d_gene: .
j_gene: TRBJ1-5
v_gene: TRBV29-1
CDR3aa: SVETEPNQPQH

d_gene: TRBD1
j_gene: TRBJ2-1
v_gene: TRBV11-3
CDR3aa: ASSPGQGWNEQF

d_gene: .
j_gene: TRBJ1-3
v_gene: TRBV20-1
CDR3aa: SARVRADTIY

d_gene: .
j_gene: TRBJ2-4
v_gene: TRBV29-1
CDR3aa: SVRDRLLAKNIQY

d_gene: .
j_gene: TRBJ2-1
v_gene: TRBV14
CDR3aa: ASSQPVTSYNEQF

d_gene: TRBD1
j_gene: TRBJ1-3
v_gene: TRBV25-1
CDR3aa: ASSETAGGLSGNTIY